The present entry profiles one TCR beta chain with its context. The target antigen is unknown. This entry belongs to a study of Ad26.COV2.S vaccination and SARS-CoV-2 variants. Study context: Enrollment placed the donor in the COV1001 Ad26.COV2.S trial arm.

The repertoire was sequenced with immunoSEQ multiplex PCR; TCRdb's copy has only in-frame clones and lacks some. Found here are around 450,000 clones, about 88% of them singletons; the top ten hold around 2.5%. Study outcomes and limitations: Vaccinees and placebo recipients showed similar non-spike TCR breadth. Spike-specific TCR breadth was greater after Ad26.COV2.S than placebo.

Documented treatment: some 20 received Ad26.COV2.S at low or high dose, single or two shots; roughly five received placebo; per-sample allocation not given. On day 63 after the first injection, vaccine and placebo recipients gave samples. This CDR3 spans 17 amino acids. CDR1 and CDR2 (germline): LNHNV, YYDKDF (reference sequence). The V end was cut by 1 base, the J end by 1 base, with 16 bases between. The receptor was isolated from a person between 18 and 65 years old who received the Ad26.COV2.S COVID-19 vaccine or a placebo. This chain uses TRBV15 with TRBJ1-2; D gene ambiguous. The sequencing here drew on peripheral blood, taken in a trial of Ad26.COV2.S vaccine versus placebo. The CDR3 DNA sequence: TGTGCCACCAGCAGAGGCGCCCTCCCGGTGGATAACTATGGCTACACCTTC. This gives the protein CATSRGALPVDNYGYTF.